The next 10 T cell receptor beta chains were all read from a single sample in a study of cytomegalovirus exposure and HLA in healthy donors. PCR amplification relied on 60 Vbeta primers (plus 13 Jbeta primers). Sequenced by immunoSEQ multiplex PCR; TCRdb stores in-frame clones only, minus some. This sample has 75,000 to 100,000 clones; under 85% occur once, and the top ten carry around an eighth. The sample was PBMCs. These receptors were obtained from a woman in her seventies in good health and CMV-seropositive.

The chain links TRBV4-3 to TRBJ1-2; D might be TRBD1 (5 bases). The ends were cut back, 4 bases at V and 2 bases at J, with 14 bases in the middle. The CDR3 has 15 residues. CDR1 and CDR2 from the germline V gene are LGHNA and YSLEER. The CDR3 here is CASSPPGGVNYGYTF. Here the CDR3 DNA reads TGCGCCAGCAGCCCCCCGGGAGGGGTGAACTATGGCTACACCTTC.

V usage is TRBV5-1 and J usage is TRBJ2-5, with D tentatively TRBD2 (6 bases). CDR3 length equals 12 residues. The ends were cut back, 5 bases at V and 4 bases at J, with 9 bases in the middle. Germline V gene data show CDR1 as SGHRS and CDR2 as YFSETQ. CDR3 sequence reads: CASSAGGETQYF. In DNA form, the CDR3 reads TGCGCCAGCAGTGCCGGGGGAGAGACCCAGTACTTC.

This rearrangement joins TRBV6-1 to TRBJ1-6; possible D gene TRBD1, 6 bases. Germline V gene sequence: CDR1 MNHNS, CDR2 SASEGT. The CDR3 sequence is 14 residues long. Deletions cut 3 bases from V and 3 bases from J, with 6 bases between. CDR3 protein: CASSEGHYNSPLHF. The CDR3 DNA is TGTGCCAGCAGTGAGGGACACTATAATTCACCCCTCCACTTT.

The chain recombines TRBV6-5 with TRBJ2-2, with D perhaps TRBD1 (5 bases). The V end was cut by 10 bases, the J end by 5 bases, with 17 bases between. Germline V gene lookup returns CDR1 MNHEY and CDR2 SVGAGI. There are 14 residues in the CDR3. As DNA, the CDR3 is TGTGCCACAAAGGTTCGACAGCTAACCGGGGAGCTGTTTTTT. Its translation is CATKVRQLTGELFF.

In this sample, this clone turned up once. The genes are TRBV19 and TRBJ2-5; 7 bases fit TRBD1. Germline-derived CDR1 and CDR2 are LNHDA and SQIVND (reference sequence). V was clipped by 4 bases and J by 5 bases; unmatched bases: 4. The CDR3 consists of 13 residues. CDR3 sequence (DNA): TGTGCCAGTAGTACCACAGGGGACGAGACCCAGTACTTC. Protein product: CASSTTGDETQYF.

This chain's CDR3 is CASSPPGLGQSEQFF. DNA for the CDR3: TGCGCCAGCAGCCCTCCGGGACTAGGTCAATCTGAGCAGTTCTTC. This chain links TRBV5-1 with TRBJ2-1, with TRBD2 matching over 8 bases. Losses at the gene ends were 4 bases for V and 9 bases for J; bases not matched to a gene: 12. Germline CDR1 and CDR2: SGHRS and YFSETQ. The CDR3 runs 15 residues.

A single count supports this clone. The junction and the germline gene differ at one end; a read error may be behind it. The chain couples TRBV6-5 to TRBJ1-3; D unresolved. From germline, CDR1 is MNHEY and CDR2 SVGAGI. CDR3 size: 16 residues. CDR3 in DNA: TGTGTCAGCAGTTACTCGCGGCCTAGCTCTGGAAACACCATATATTTT. Protein sequence: CVSSYSRPSSGNTIYF.

As for this clone: The same CDR3 arises from other DNA sequences in this sample as well. The V and J genes are TRBV18 and TRBJ2-3, with D perhaps matching TRBD1 (5 bases). The CDR3 runs 15 residues. Germline V gene lookup returns CDR1 KGHSH and CDR2 LQKENI. V lost 2 bases and J lost 0, with 9 bases in between. CDR3 DNA: TGTGCCAGCTCACCAGGGGCCCGAAGCACAGATACGCAGTATTTT. Translation gives CASSPGARSTDTQYF.

The V call is TRBV28, the J call TRBJ2-3; D call uncertain. The V end was cut by 5 bases, the J end by 1 base, with 10 bases between. CDR1 MDHEN and CDR2 SYDVKM come from the germline V gene. The length of the CDR3 is 14 residues. Here the CDR3 reads CASSPSLGTDTQYF. The CDR3 DNA reads TGTGCCAGCAGTCCATCACTCGGCACAGATACGCAGTATTTT.

J is TRBJ2-3 and V is TRBV5-1, with 7 bases lining up with TRBD2. Losses at the gene ends were 5 bases for V and 8 bases for J; bases not matched to a gene: 14. Germline CDR1 and CDR2: SGHRS and YFSETQ. CDR3 length: 15 amino acids. The CDR3 DNA is TGCGCCAGCAGGGCTAGCGGAAGCCTGGTACCTACGCAGTATTTT. Protein product: CASRASGSLVPTQYF.